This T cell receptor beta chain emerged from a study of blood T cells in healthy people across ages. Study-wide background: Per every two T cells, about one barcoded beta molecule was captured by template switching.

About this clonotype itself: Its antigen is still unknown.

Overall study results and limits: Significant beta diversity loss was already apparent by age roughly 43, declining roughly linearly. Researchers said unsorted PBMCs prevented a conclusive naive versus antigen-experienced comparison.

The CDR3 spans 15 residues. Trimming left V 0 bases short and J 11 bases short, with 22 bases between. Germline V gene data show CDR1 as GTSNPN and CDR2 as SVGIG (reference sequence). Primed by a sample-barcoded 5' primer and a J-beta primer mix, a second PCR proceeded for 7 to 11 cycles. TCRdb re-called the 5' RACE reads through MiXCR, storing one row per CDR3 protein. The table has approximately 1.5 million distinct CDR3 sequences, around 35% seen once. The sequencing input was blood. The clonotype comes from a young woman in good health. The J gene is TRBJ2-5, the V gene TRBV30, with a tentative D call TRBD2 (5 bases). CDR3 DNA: TGTGCCTGGAGTGTATCGGCGGACTGGTCATGGGAGCAGTACTTC. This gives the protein CAWSVSADWSWEQYF.